Listed below are T cell receptor beta chains from one sample, sequenced in a study of blood T cell repertoires in COVID-19. The data were produced by immunoSEQ multiplex PCR, yet TCRdb's version contains in-frame clones alone and is incomplete. The sample lists more than 250,000 clones, about 90% occurring once. The specimen was peripheral blood. All receptors come from a young woman who had recovered from COVID-19. Each CDR3 is given with its conserved first and last residue. The D gene is left open where the match is weak. Size is omitted from some rows. Given values are once, few, many or a class for expanded clones.

V gene: TRBV19
J gene: TRBJ2-3
D gene: -
clone size: -
CDR3 DNA: TGTGCCAGTAGAAGGTCGACACAGAGCACAGATACGCAGTATTTT
CDR3 protein: CASRRSTQSTDTQYF

V gene: TRBV7-9
J gene: TRBJ1-1
D gene: -
clone size: -
CDR3 DNA: TGTGCCAGCAGCTTAGCACTGGGAGGTGACATGAACACTGAAGCTTTCTTT
CDR3 protein: CASSLALGGDMNTEAFF

V gene: TRBV14
J gene: TRBJ2-2
D gene: TRBD2
clone size: -
CDR3 DNA: TGTGCCAGCAGCCAATTTACGGGAGGTAACACCGGGGAGCTGTTTTTT
CDR3 protein: CASSQFTGGNTGELFF

V gene: TRBV7-2
J gene: TRBJ1-1
D gene: -
clone size: -
CDR3 DNA: TGTGCCAGCAGCTTAGCTGGGGTCACAGGGCCTGAAGCTTTCTTT
CDR3 protein: CASSLAGVTGPEAFF

V gene: TRBV28
J gene: TRBJ2-7
D gene: -
clone size: few
CDR3 DNA: TGTGCCAGCAGTCTATCAGACTACGAGCAGTACTTC
CDR3 protein: CASSLSDYEQYF

V gene: TRBV27
J gene: TRBJ1-5
D gene: TRBD1
clone size: -
CDR3 DNA: TGTGCCAGCAGTCTACAGGGGACTAATCAGCCCCAGCATTTT
CDR3 protein: CASSLQGTNQPQHF

V gene: TRBV5-4
J gene: TRBJ2-1
D gene: TRBD2
clone size: once
CDR3 DNA: TGTGCCAGCAGCGAGGGAGGCGGGAGCTCCTACAATGAGCAGTTCTTC
CDR3 protein: CASSEGGGSSYNEQFF

V gene: TRBV5-4
J gene: TRBJ2-3
D gene: TRBD2
clone size: -
CDR3 DNA: TGTGCCAGCAGCTTAGGGTCGGCTAGCGGGGGCACAGATACGCAGTATTTT
CDR3 protein: CASSLGSASGGTDTQYF

V gene: TRBV12-3/TRBV12-4
J gene: TRBJ2-3
D gene: -
clone size: -
CDR3 DNA: TGTGCCAGCAGTTTCCAGGGAGATACGCAGTATTTT
CDR3 protein: CASSFQGDTQYF

V gene: TRBV11-3
J gene: TRBJ2-3
D gene: TRBD1
clone size: -
CDR3 DNA: TGTGCCAGCAGCCACTGGACAGGGGATCACACCGCAGATACGCAGTATTTT
CDR3 protein: CASSHWTGDHTADTQYF

V gene: TRBV7-2
J gene: TRBJ2-1
D gene: TRBD2
clone size: -
CDR3 DNA: TGTGCCAGCAGCTCCGGACTCTACGGACTAGCGGGGAATGAGCAGTTCTTC
CDR3 protein: CASSSGLYGLAGNEQFF

V gene: TRBV4-1
J gene: TRBJ2-1
D gene: -
clone size: -
CDR3 DNA: TGCGCCAGCAGCCAAGTAAAAACAAACAATGAGCAGTTCTTC
CDR3 protein: CASSQVKTNNEQFF

V gene: TRBV27
J gene: TRBJ2-3
D gene: -
clone size: once
CDR3 DNA: TGTGCCAGCAGGGACCGGGGTGGCACAGATACGCAGTATTTT
CDR3 protein: CASRDRGGTDTQYF

V gene: TRBV4-1
J gene: TRBJ1-5
D gene: -
clone size: -
CDR3 DNA: TGCGCCAGCAGCCCGCAGGGTAATCAGCCCCAGCATTTT
CDR3 protein: CASSPQGNQPQHF

V gene: TRBV2
J gene: TRBJ2-5
D gene: TRBD2
clone size: -
CDR3 DNA: TGTGCCAGCAGTGAAAGGGGAGGGCAAGAGACCCAGTACTTC
CDR3 protein: CASSERGGQETQYF

V gene: TRBV4-1
J gene: TRBJ2-2
D gene: -
clone size: -
CDR3 DNA: TGCGCCAGCAGCCAAGATCCGGCTGCGGGCACCGGGGAGCTGTTTTTT
CDR3 protein: CASSQDPAAGTGELFF

V gene: TRBV9
J gene: TRBJ2-3
D gene: TRBD2
clone size: -
CDR3 DNA: TGTGCCAGCAGTCTAGCGGGAGGGTTCACAGATACGCAGTATTTT
CDR3 protein: CASSLAGGFTDTQYF

V gene: TRBV6-2/TRBV6-3
J gene: TRBJ2-3
D gene: -
clone size: -
CDR3 DNA: TGTGCCAGCAGTTACTCAGACAGAACAGATACGCAGTATTTT
CDR3 protein: CASSYSDRTDTQYF

V gene: TRBV27
J gene: TRBJ1-2
D gene: -
clone size: -
CDR3 DNA: TGTGCCAGCAGTTTAGATTGGGGGAACAGGGCCTATGGCTACACCTTC
CDR3 protein: CASSLDWGNRAYGYTF

V gene: TRBV27
J gene: TRBJ1-3
D gene: TRBD1
clone size: -
CDR3 DNA: TGTGCCAGCAGACAGGGGGGAACTGGAAACACCATATATTTT
CDR3 protein: CASRQGGTGNTIYF

V gene: TRBV7-8
J gene: TRBJ1-1
D gene: -
clone size: -
CDR3 DNA: TGTGCCAGCAGCTTAGAGGCAGGGCCCATGAACACTGAAGCTTTCTTT
CDR3 protein: CASSLEAGPMNTEAFF

V gene: TRBV18
J gene: TRBJ1-1
D gene: -
clone size: few
CDR3 DNA: TGTGCCAGCTCATCCAGCCGGGCTGAAGCTTTCTTT
CDR3 protein: CASSSSRAEAFF

V gene: TRBV4-1
J gene: TRBJ2-7
D gene: -
clone size: -
CDR3 DNA: TGCGCCAGCAGCCCGACGGCGCTAGCGAGGGCCTACGAGCAGTACTTC
CDR3 protein: CASSPTALARAYEQYF

V gene: TRBV30
J gene: TRBJ2-7
D gene: TRBD1
clone size: -
CDR3 DNA: TGTGCCTGGATTCCCCCAGGGGGTGTCGAGCAGTACTTC
CDR3 protein: CAWIPPGGVEQYF

V gene: TRBV30
J gene: TRBJ1-6
D gene: -
clone size: few
CDR3 DNA: TGTGCCTGGAGCCTCGGAGGAGATAATTCACCCCTCCACTTT
CDR3 protein: CAWSLGGDNSPLHF

V gene: TRBV28
J gene: TRBJ2-1
D gene: TRBD2
clone size: -
CDR3 DNA: TGTGCCAGCAGTTCGGGACTAGCGGGTCCTCCCTACAATGAGCAGTTCTTC
CDR3 protein: CASSSGLAGPPYNEQFF

V gene: TRBV30
J gene: TRBJ1-5
D gene: -
clone size: -
CDR3 DNA: TGTGCCTGGAGTGTAGCCGGAATTCGGGGGGCGAATCAGCCCCAGCATTTT
CDR3 protein: CAWSVAGIRGANQPQHF

V gene: TRBV5-4
J gene: TRBJ2-4
D gene: TRBD1
clone size: many
CDR3 DNA: TGTGCCAGCAGCTCCCCAGGGGGCAAAAACATTCAGTACTTC
CDR3 protein: CASSSPGGKNIQYF

V gene: TRBV9
J gene: TRBJ1-1
D gene: TRBD1
clone size: -
CDR3 DNA: TGTGCCAGCAGCGCCCGGGGACAGGGAATGAACACTGAAGCTTTCTTT
CDR3 protein: CASSARGQGMNTEAFF

V gene: TRBV29-1
J gene: TRBJ1-1
D gene: -
clone size: -
CDR3 DNA: TGCAGCGTTGGGCTGGACCCCGGGGGCACTGAAGCTTTCTTT
CDR3 protein: CSVGLDPGGTEAFF

V gene: TRBV30
J gene: TRBJ2-2
D gene: -
clone size: -
CDR3 DNA: TGTGCCTCAGGACAAAAACTGAACACCGGGGAGCTGTTTTTT
CDR3 protein: CASGQKLNTGELFF

V gene: TRBV5-1
J gene: TRBJ2-5
D gene: TRBD2
clone size: -
CDR3 DNA: TGCGCCAGCAGCTTGGATGCGGGGGGCTCGGAGACCCAGTACTTC
CDR3 protein: CASSLDAGGSETQYF

V gene: TRBV3-1/TRBV3-2
J gene: TRBJ1-1
D gene: TRBD1
clone size: few
CDR3 DNA: TGTGCCAGCAGCCCCGACGACAGGGCCGGTCGGACTGAAGCTTTCTTT
CDR3 protein: CASSPDDRAGRTEAFF

V gene: TRBV11-2
J gene: TRBJ2-5
D gene: TRBD2
clone size: -
CDR3 DNA: TGTGCCAGCAGGATTAGCGGGGGAGCTATTCAAGAGACCCAGTACTTC
CDR3 protein: CASRISGGAIQETQYF

V gene: TRBV5-5
J gene: TRBJ1-5
D gene: -
clone size: -
CDR3 DNA: TGTGCCAGCAGCCCCATCGGGGGAAGCAATCAGCCCCAGCATTTT
CDR3 protein: CASSPIGGSNQPQHF

V gene: TRBV5-1
J gene: TRBJ1-4
D gene: -
clone size: -
CDR3 DNA: TGCGCCAGCAGTGACCGGGAGCCTAATGAAAAACTGTTTTTT
CDR3 protein: CASSDREPNEKLFF

V gene: TRBV6-1
J gene: TRBJ2-5
D gene: -
clone size: -
CDR3 DNA: TGTGCCAGCAGTGAAGCGGCGGGGGAGACCCAGTACTTC
CDR3 protein: CASSEAAGETQYF

V gene: TRBV9
J gene: TRBJ2-6
D gene: -
clone size: once
CDR3 DNA: TGTGCCAGCAGCGTATCAGGGGCCAACGTCCTGACTTTC
CDR3 protein: CASSVSGANVLTF

V gene: TRBV2
J gene: TRBJ2-3
D gene: TRBD2
clone size: -
CDR3 DNA: TGTGCCAGCAGTGAAGGGGTTAGCGGGGGGGCGGATACGCAGTATTTT
CDR3 protein: CASSEGVSGGADTQYF

V gene: TRBV18
J gene: TRBJ2-7
D gene: TRBD1
clone size: -
CDR3 DNA: TGTGCCAGCTCACCGGCAGGGGGCCCTTTCGGCGAGCAGTACTTC
CDR3 protein: CASSPAGGPFGEQYF

V gene: TRBV29-1
J gene: TRBJ1-2
D gene: TRBD1
clone size: -
CDR3 DNA: TGCAGCGTTCCCGACAGGGGCTATGGCTACACCTTC
CDR3 protein: CSVPDRGYGYTF

V gene: TRBV7-8
J gene: TRBJ2-5
D gene: TRBD1
clone size: -
CDR3 DNA: TGTGCCAGCAGCTTAGCGGGGGACAGGGACGGAGAGACCCAGTACTTC
CDR3 protein: CASSLAGDRDGETQYF

V gene: TRBV4-1
J gene: TRBJ2-7
D gene: -
clone size: -
CDR3 DNA: TGCGCCAGCAGCCATCCTGGACAGTCCTACGAGCAGTACTTC
CDR3 protein: CASSHPGQSYEQYF

V gene: TRBV5-8
J gene: TRBJ1-5
D gene: TRBD1
clone size: few
CDR3 DNA: TGTGCCAGCAGCTTTCGACAGGGTAACCAGCCCCAGCATTTT
CDR3 protein: CASSFRQGNQPQHF

V gene: TRBV4-3
J gene: TRBJ2-1
D gene: -
clone size: few
CDR3 DNA: TGCGCCAGCAGCCAATCTGGAGGGGCGGTAGGCGGAAATGAGCAGTTCTTC
CDR3 protein: CASSQSGGAVGGNEQFF

V gene: TRBV7-2
J gene: TRBJ2-3
D gene: TRBD2
clone size: once
CDR3 DNA: TGTGCCAGCAGCCCCGGGGGACTAGGCACAGATACGCAGTATTTT
CDR3 protein: CASSPGGLGTDTQYF

V gene: TRBV28
J gene: TRBJ1-5
D gene: TRBD1
clone size: -
CDR3 DNA: TGTGCCACCAAAGACCCCGGAGGGGGCAGCAATCAGCCCCAGCATTTT
CDR3 protein: CATKDPGGGSNQPQHF

V gene: TRBV7-3
J gene: TRBJ2-5
D gene: TRBD2
clone size: -
CDR3 DNA: TGTGCCAGCAGCTTTTCGGGAGGGAGTGAGACCCAGTACTTC
CDR3 protein: CASSFSGGSETQYF

V gene: TRBV2
J gene: TRBJ1-1
D gene: -
clone size: -
CDR3 DNA: TGTGCCAGCAATAAGGCACAGCCGAACACTGAAGCTTTCTTT
CDR3 protein: CASNKAQPNTEAFF

V gene: TRBV5-1
J gene: TRBJ2-7
D gene: TRBD1
clone size: -
CDR3 DNA: TGCGCCAGCAGCTTGAACACCGGGACAGGAACCTACGAGCAGTACTTC
CDR3 protein: CASSLNTGTGTYEQYF

V gene: TRBV12-3/TRBV12-4
J gene: TRBJ2-4
D gene: -
clone size: -
CDR3 DNA: TGTGCCAGCAGTTTTGAGCACATTCAGTACTTC
CDR3 protein: CASSFEHIQYF

V gene: TRBV4-3
J gene: TRBJ2-7
D gene: -
clone size: -
CDR3 DNA: TGCGCCAGCAGCCAGGGACTGATAGGCCCCTACGAGCAGTACTTC
CDR3 protein: CASSQGLIGPYEQYF

V gene: TRBV29-1
J gene: TRBJ1-1
D gene: TRBD1
clone size: -
CDR3 DNA: TGCAGCGTTGTCTCGAGACAGGGGAACACTGAAGCTTTCTTT
CDR3 protein: CSVVSRQGNTEAFF